The 10 T cell receptor beta chains below come from one sample, sequenced in a study of T-cell memory formation after mild COVID-19. TCRdb re-derived calls from the 5' RACE reads in MiXCR, one entry per CDR3 protein. In the table there are about 340,000 distinct CDR3 sequences, approximately 15% of which are singletons. The sequenced material came from PBMCs or a T cell subset sorted from them (not recorded which). The origin of the receptors is a young man who had mild COVID-19 (a few samples of this study predate the infection). Cell type and time point are not known.

Ten or more counts support this clonotype. V gene TRBV5-1 combines with J gene TRBJ1-1; 10 bases agree with TRBD1. Germline loops: CDR1 SGHRS, CDR2 YFSETQ. CDR3 size: 15 residues. Trimming removed 4 bases from V and 6 bases from J; junction bases left unmatched: 9. The chain's CDR3 is CASSKRDRGQSEAFF. Written as DNA, the CDR3 is TGCGCCAGCAGCAAGCGGGACAGGGGCCAATCTGAAGCTTTCTTT.

This clonotype was picked up a small number of times. The V call is TRBV7-3, the J call TRBJ2-3; D is uncertain. The CDR3 spans 14 residues. CDR1 SGHTA and CDR2 FQGTGA come from the germline V gene. The V end lost 2 bases, the J end lost 5 bases, and 11 bases lay between the germline ends. The CDR3 DNA follows: TGTGCCAGCAGCTTACGTGGGCCCTTAGATACGCAGTATTTT. Protein: CASSLRGPLDTQYF.

This clonotype has just a few counts. This chain uses TRBV29-1 with TRBJ1-1; D perhaps matches TRBD1 (5 bases). Trimming left V 7 bases short and J 3 bases short, with 12 bases between. This CDR3 has 12 amino acids. The V gene's germline CDR1 is SQVTM and CDR2 ANQGSEA. For the CDR3, the DNA is TGCAGCGGTCTGAGGGGTGACACTGAAGCTTTCTTT. Protein product: CSGLRGDTEAFF.

This chain joins TRBV4-1 and TRBJ1-1; D uncertain. The length of the CDR3 is 15 residues. Germline CDR1 and CDR2: MGHRA and YSYEKL. Deletions cut 3 bases from V and 3 bases from J, with 14 bases between. CDR3 nucleotides: TGCGCCAGCAGCCACTTGGGAGCCCGAGACACTGAAGCTTTCTTT. This encodes CASSHLGARDTEAFF.

The chain is built from TRBV5-1 and TRBJ2-7; TRBD2 matches at 7 bases. CDR1 and CDR2 from the germline V gene are SGHRS and YFSETQ. The J segment lost 6 bases and the V segment lost 7 bases, leaving 13 bases of the junction unmatched. The CDR3 loop spans 14 amino acids. The CDR3 DNA sequence: TGCGCCAGCGGATCTAGCGGTGTAGGCGGCGAGCAGTACTTC. It is translated as CASGSSGVGGEQYF.

This clonotype has only a few counts. The genes are TRBV12-3 or TRBV12-4 and TRBJ2-2, with D tentatively TRBD1 (5 bases). The CDR3 has 13 amino acids. With 7 bases removed from V and 1 base from J, the gap between germline ends came to 7 bases. The CDR3 spells CASIQGNTGELFF. The CDR3 nucleotides read TGTGCCAGCATTCAGGGGAACACCGGGGAGCTGTTTTTT.

The chain is built from TRBV4-1 and TRBJ1-2, with D perhaps TRBD1 (5 bases). Germline CDR1 reads MGHRA; CDR2 reads YSYEKL. This CDR3 has 15 residues. Trimming took off 3 bases at V and 0 bases at J, with 11 bases between the two ends. Here the CDR3 reads CASSHGTRANYGYTF. Written as DNA, the CDR3 is TGCGCCAGCAGCCACGGGACCCGCGCTAACTATGGCTACACCTTC.

This rearrangement joins TRBV5-1 to TRBJ2-2, with 7 nucleotides matching TRBD1. Germline CDR1 reads SGHRS; CDR2 reads YFSETQ. Germline trimming cut 4 bases from V and 2 bases from J; bases unmatched to any gene: 5. The CDR3 extends over 15 amino acids. The CDR3 loop reads CASSPGQINTGELFF. In nucleotides, the CDR3 is TGCGCCAGCAGCCCGGGACAGATAAACACCGGGGAGCTGTTTTTT.

This chain links TRBV6-5 with TRBJ1-1, with D tentatively TRBD1 (5 bases). Germline V lookup: CDR1 MNHEY, CDR2 SVGAGI. V lost 6 bases, J lost 6 bases, and 14 bases lay in between. The CDR3 consists of 13 residues. The CDR3 protein is CASRIIRVSEAFF. CDR3 bases: TGTGCCAGCAGGATCATCAGGGTGTCTGAAGCTTTCTTT.

This clonotype was counted between two and nine times. The chain links TRBV27 to TRBJ2-7; no clear D. CDR1 and CDR2 (germline): MNHEY, SMNVEV (reference sequence). The CDR3 runs to 14 residues. V lost 3 bases and J lost 1, with 10 bases in between. The CDR3 bases are TGTGCCAGCAGTTTGAACGGCTTTTCCTACGAGCAGTACTTC. As protein: CASSLNGFSYEQYF.